This TCR beta chain was found in a study of blood T cells in healthy people across ages. This CDR3 region has 15 residues. With 6 bases clipped from V and 11 bases from J, the junction kept 18 bases outside the gene matches. Germline V gene sequence: CDR1 MNHEY, CDR2 SVGEGT. Then a second PCR, running roughly 7 to 11 cycles, was carried out with a sample-barcoded 5' primer and a J-beta primer mix. A single record per CDR3 protein comes from TCRdb applying MiXCR to the 5' RACE reads. The profile shows about a million distinct CDR3 sequences, around two fifths of them singletons. The sequence was obtained from a man aged 18 to 30 in good health. The chain combines TRBV6-2 or TRBV6-3 with TRBJ2-5; 7 positions agree with TRBD1. The sequencing input was blood. CDR3 in DNA: TGTGCCAGCAGGGGGGTGACTACAGGGGTCAATGAGCAGTACTTC. It yields the protein CASRGVTTGVNEQYF.